Following are 19 T cell receptor beta chains from one sample sequenced in a study of T-cell memory formation after mild COVID-19. MiXCR, applied by TCRdb to the 5' RACE reads, yields one record per CDR3 protein. The table shows 400,000 to 500,000 distinct CDR3 sequences, with 20% occurring only once. Material: PBMCs or a T cell subset sorted from them (not recorded which). These receptor sequences come from an adult woman who had mild COVID-19 (a few samples of this study predate the infection). Cell type and time point are not known.

This sequence joins TRBV6-6 and TRBJ2-7, with TRBD1 matching over 9 bases. V was clipped by 0 bases and J by 0 bases; unmatched bases: 9. The CDR3 runs 18 residues. Germline V gives CDR1 MNHNY, CDR2 SVGAGI (reference sequence). The CDR3 DNA follows: TGTGCCAGCAGTTACTCGAACAGGGGGACAGGGAGCTCCTACGAGCAGTACTTC. This translates into CASSYSNRGTGSSYEQYF.

The rearrangement uses TRBV4-1 and TRBJ2-3, with D unclear. V shed 4 bases and J shed 2 bases, with 10 bases lying between them. CDR1 and CDR2 (germline): MGHRA, YSYEKL. The CDR3 covers 14 residues. The CDR3 DNA reads TGCGCCAGCAGCCTTAACCCATTCACAGATACGCAGTATTTT. As protein: CASSLNPFTDTQYF.

The chain couples TRBV4-1 to TRBJ1-1, with 11 bases aligning to TRBD1. Per germline, CDR1 MGHRA and CDR2 YSYEKL. V shed 2 bases, J shed 6 bases, and the junction held 2 bases outside the gene matches. The CDR3 totals 14 residues. In DNA form, the CDR3 reads TGCGCCAGCAGCCAACCGGGACAGGGGGCTGAAGCTTTCTTT. It is translated as CASSQPGQGAEAFF.

In this sample, this clonotype turned up a few times. This sequence joins TRBV12-3 or TRBV12-4 and TRBJ1-2, with D unresolved. Trimming pared 4 bases from V and 12 bases from J, leaving 12 bases between. CDR3 length: 11 amino acids. The CDR3 coding sequence is TGTGCCAGCAGTTCTAGACGGATCCACACCTTC. It translates to CASSSRRIHTF.

The J gene is TRBJ1-5, the V gene TRBV7-3; weak D call: TRBD1 (6 bases). The CDR3 consists of 13 residues. V lost 5 bases and J 6 bases, leaving 11 bases between the germline ends. Germline lookup yields CDR1 SGHTA and CDR2 FQGTGA. CDR3 bases: TGTGCCAGCAGCGTCAGAGGGGGTCAGCCCCAGCATTTT. Encoded protein: CASSVRGGQPQHF.

In DNA, the CDR3 is TGTGCCAGCAAGATAGGAGCCCGAAACACCATATATTTT. Its translation: CASKIGARNTIYF. The chain is built from TRBV6-2 or TRBV6-3 and TRBJ1-3, with D hard to call. The CDR3 is made up of 13 amino acids. Trimming shortened V by 7 bases and J by 5 bases, and 12 bases separated the two germline ends. The germline V gene has CDR1 MNHEY and CDR2 SVGEGT.

This clonotype has a handful of counts. The chain uses TRBV7-2 and TRBJ2-2; a weak D match, TRBD2 (6 bases). The CDR3 totals 15 residues. V lost 6 bases to trimming and J lost 4 bases, with 15 bases between them. Germline CDR1 and CDR2: SGHTA and FQGNSA. CDR3 region: CASRFAGRSTGELFF. The CDR3 DNA follows: TGTGCCAGCAGGTTTGCGGGAAGGAGCACCGGGGAGCTGTTTTTT.

This chain uses TRBV5-1 with TRBJ2-1; 7 bases agree with TRBD1. The length of the CDR3 is 13 residues. J was trimmed by 5 bases and V by 3 bases; bases with no gene match: 2. CDR1 is SGHRS and CDR2 is YFSETQ in the germline V gene. Written as DNA, the CDR3 is TGCGCCAGCAGCTGGGGACAGCACAATGAGCAGTTCTTC. It translates to CASSWGQHNEQFF.

The table lists this clonotype with a count of one. The chain's CDR3 is CASSQDSRGEAFF. CDR3 sequence (DNA): TGTGCCAGCAGCCAAGACAGCAGGGGTGAAGCTTTCTTT. The chain employs TRBV3-1 and TRBJ1-1, with D possibly matching TRBD1 (6 bases). Germline-derived CDR1 and CDR2 are LGHDT and YNNKEL (reference sequence). The CDR3 is made up of 13 amino acids. V gave up 0 bases and J gave up 7 bases, with 9 bases separating them.

The gene calls are TRBV30 and TRBJ2-1; no reliable D call. The V end lost 1 base, the J end lost 6 bases, and 13 bases lay between the germline ends. The CDR3 consists of 14 residues. Germline CDR1 GTSNPN, CDR2 SVGIG (reference sequence). CDR3 DNA: TGTGCCTGGAGTGGGTCCTGGCGAAGCAATGAGCAGTTCTTC. It encodes CAWSGSWRSNEQFF. Full variable domain (remainder filled in from reference TRBV30 and TRBJ2-1): SQTIHQWPATLVQPVGSPLSLECTVEGTSNPNLYWYRQAAGRGLQLLFYSVGIGQISSEVPQNLSASRPQDRQFILSSKKLLLSDSGFYLCAWSGSWRSNEQFFGPGTRLTVL.

The rearrangement joins TRBV7-9 to TRBJ1-4; D uncertain. Trimming pared 5 bases from V and 4 bases from J, leaving 17 bases between. Germline assignment: CDR1 SEHNR and CDR2 FQNEAQ (reference sequence). CDR3 length: 16 residues. The CDR3, as DNA: TGTGCCAGCAGCGGACCTAAGGGATCACTTAATGAAAAACTGTTTTTT. As protein: CASSGPKGSLNEKLFF.

This clonotype was counted ten times or more. The rearrangement uses TRBV5-1 and TRBJ2-3, with D uncertain. V was shortened by 0 bases and J by 4 bases, with 6 bases between the two germline ends. Germline assignment: CDR1 SGHRS and CDR2 YFSETQ. The CDR3 is 13 amino acids. The CDR3 sequence is CASSLDRADTQYF. As DNA, the CDR3 is TGCGCCAGCAGCTTGGATCGAGCAGATACGCAGTATTTT.

This clonotype has just a few counts. CDR3 sequence reads: CATSDPGRGAYEQFF. CDR3 bases: TGTGCCACCAGTGATCCGGGACGGGGGGCATATGAGCAGTTCTTC. V and J are TRBV24-1 and TRBJ2-1; D possibly corresponds to TRBD2 (7 bases). Germline V lookup: CDR1 KGHDR, CDR2 SFDVKD. V was trimmed by 3 bases and J by 8 bases, leaving 16 bases between them. This CDR3 region has 15 residues.

The V gene is TRBV15, the J gene TRBJ1-2, with unresolved D. This CDR3 is 13 amino acids long. Germline V lookup: CDR1 LNHNV, CDR2 YYDKDF (reference sequence). The V end lost 5 bases, the J end lost 7 bases, and 14 bases lay between the germline ends. The CDR3 protein is CATSPREGSGYTF. In nucleotides, the CDR3 is TGTGCCACCAGCCCCCGGGAAGGCTCTGGCTACACCTTC.

This rearrangement joins TRBV4-3 to TRBJ2-7; a weak D match, TRBD2 (6 bases). Germline V CDR1 and CDR2: LGHNA, YSLEER. This CDR3 spans 14 amino acids. V was shortened by 1 base and J by 4 bases, with 11 bases between the two germline ends. CDR3 nucleotide sequence: TGCGCCAGCAGCCAAGGCATCGGGACTTACGAGCAGTACTTC. Translation gives CASSQGIGTYEQYF.

The chain carries TRBV4-1 and TRBJ2-2, with 13 bases matching TRBD2. Germline values: CDR1 MGHRA, CDR2 YSYEKL. The CDR3 is 18 residues long. V lost 0 bases, J lost 4 bases, and 5 bases stayed unmatched. CDR3 sequence: CASSQDLTSGGATGELFF. CDR3 DNA sequence: TGCGCCAGCAGCCAAGATTTAACTAGCGGGGGGGCCACCGGGGAGCTGTTTTTT.

This clonotype was seen a few times. The chain uses TRBV7-2 and TRBJ2-5, with 9 bases fitting TRBD2. Germline V gives CDR1 SGHTA, CDR2 FQGNSA. V was pared by 1 base and J by 2 bases, with 5 bases of the junction left unmatched. The CDR3 has 16 amino acids. The CDR3, as DNA: TGTGCCAGCAGCTTAGGTAGCGGGAGAAGTCAAGAGACCCAGTACTTC. As protein: CASSLGSGRSQETQYF.

V usage is TRBV5-1 and J usage is TRBJ2-5; tentative D call: TRBD1 (7 bases). CDR1 SGHRS and CDR2 YFSETQ come from the germline V gene. The ends were cut back, 1 base at V and 6 bases at J, with 19 bases in the middle. The CDR3 has 16 amino acids. CDR3 DNA: TGCGCCAGCAGCTTGCGCGGGGACAGCCGTATGAAGACCCAGTACTTC. Translated: CASSLRGDSRMKTQYF.

This clonotype showed up just a few times. The rearrangement joins TRBV6-2 or TRBV6-3 to TRBJ2-7, with TRBD2 matching 9 bases. This CDR3 is built from 14 residues. The V and J ends lost 2 bases and 5 bases, in that order; junction bases with no gene match: 4. Germline CDR1 MNHEY, CDR2 SVGEGT. The CDR3 DNA reads TGTGCCAGCAGTTACGGCGGGAGGGCCGACGAGCAGTACTTC. It encodes CASSYGGRADEQYF.